Each of the 2 T cell receptor beta chains below was sequenced from the same sample in a study of metastatic and nonmetastatic thyroid tumors. Using MiXCR, TCRdb reanalyzed the PCR reads. The sample records 18,000 or so clones, 34% being singletons. Prior to thyroid surgery, none of the patients had received any treatment. The sequencing input was tumor tissue. These TCRs come from a female donor with papillary thyroid cancer or a benign thyroid nodule (not recorded which). Some clones in this sample may be carry-over from other donors' samples.

This clone was counted only a few times. V usage is TRBV2 and J usage is TRBJ2-7, with 10 bases fitting TRBD1. The CDR3 has 14 amino acids. Trimming removed 7 bases from V and 2 bases from J; junction bases left unmatched: 5. From germline, CDR1 is SNHLY and CDR2 FYNNEI. The DNA for the CDR3 is TGTGCCAGCACCCGGGACAGGGGACCCTACGAGCAGTACTTC. Amino acids: CASTRDRGPYEQYF.

The sample holds a few counts of this clone. The chain uses TRBV6-2 or TRBV6-3 and TRBJ1-5; D might be TRBD1 (6 bases). CDR1 and CDR2 (germline): MNHEY, SVGEGT. Trimming cost V 0 bases and J 4 bases, with 13 bases left between them. The CDR3 length is 16 residues. The CDR3 bases are TGTGCCAGCAGTTACTCTAAAGGGGGTAGGAATCAGCCCCAGCATTTT. It yields the protein CASSYSKGGRNQPQHF.